These T cell receptor beta chains were read from a single sample in a study of response to subunit inactivated influenza vaccine. TCRdb used MiXCR to reprocess the RT-PCR reads, holding one entry per CDR3 protein. The data show 550,000 to 800,000 distinct CDR3 sequences, with around a sixth seen just once and about 9.9% held by the top ten. Sequencing was performed on PBMCs from blood, taken about 11 days after vaccination. Source of these receptors: a middle-aged man who received an inactivated influenza vaccine. Both conserved end residues are part of each CDR3. D genes are given only for firm matches. The size of a clone is reported for some rows only, either as once, few or many, or as a class for expanded clones.

DNA | CDR3 | V | D | J | size
TGTGCCAGCAGTTACACTCCGGGGTCTAATGAAGCTTTCTTT | CASSYTPGSNEAFF | TRBV6-5 | - | TRBJ1-1 | -
TGTGCCAGCAGCGTGAGGTGGGACGGGGCCTACGAGCAGTACTTC | CASSVRWDGAYEQYF | TRBV9 | - | TRBJ2-7 | many
TGTGCCAGCTCGCAACAGGTCGGGACCTACAATGAGCAGTTCTTC | CASSQQVGTYNEQFF | TRBV18 | - | TRBJ2-1 | few
TGTGCCACCAGCAGGGGGACAGGGGGCCCCCATACGCAGTATTTT | CATSRGTGGPHTQYF | TRBV15 | TRBD1 | TRBJ2-3 | few
TGCAGTGCTACCATTCGTGGAAACATTCAGTACTTC | CSATIRGNIQYF | TRBV20-1 | - | TRBJ2-4 | few
TGTGCCAGCAGCTTAAGGGGGACAGTTCAAGAGACCCAGTACTTC | CASSLRGTVQETQYF | TRBV7-8 | TRBD1 | TRBJ2-5 | -
TGTGCCAGCAGCCCCCGGACAGCTGACTCTGGAAACACCATATATTTT | CASSPRTADSGNTIYF | TRBV7-2 | - | TRBJ1-3 | -
TGCGCCAGCAGTGAGTCGCTCGGGGAAGCTTTCTTT | CASSESLGEAFF | TRBV10-2 | - | TRBJ1-1 | -
TGCAGTGCTCCGACTCTTGGCTCCTACGAGCAGTACTTC | CSAPTLGSYEQYF | TRBV20-1 | - | TRBJ2-7 | few
TGCGCCAGCAGCCAAACCGGGACCACCTTGGCAGATGGCTACACCTTC | CASSQTGTTLADGYTF | TRBV5-1 | - | TRBJ1-2 | -
TGTGCCACATCCAGGACAGGCGAGAACACTGAAGCTTTCTTT | CATSRTGENTEAFF | TRBV10-3 | TRBD1 | TRBJ1-1 | -
TGCAGTGCTAGAGAAGACGCGGGATCCTACAATGAGCAGTTCTTC | CSAREDAGSYNEQFF | TRBV20-1 | - | TRBJ2-1 | few
TGTGCCAGCAGCCTCGGGACAACGATTCACACCTTC | CASSLGTTIHTF | TRBV14 | - | TRBJ1-2 | few
TGTGCCAGCAGCCCCAGGGAGAACACTGAAGCTTTCTTT | CASSPRENTEAFF | TRBV6-6 | - | TRBJ1-1 | few
TGTGCCAGCAGCTTAGGGTCGTCGGTCGCCTACGAGCAGTACTTC | CASSLGSSVAYEQYF | TRBV11-2 | - | TRBJ2-7 | -
TGTGCCTGCAGTTACTTCCATGAGCAGTTCTTC | CACSYFHEQFF | TRBV6-5 | - | TRBJ2-1 | -
TGCGCCAGCAGCTTGGAGAGGGTCTCCTACGAGCAGTACTTC | CASSLERVSYEQYF | TRBV5-1 | - | TRBJ2-7 | -
TGTGCCAGCAGGGTTGGGGTCCATCAGCCCCAGCATTTT | CASRVGVHQPQHF | TRBV12-3/TRBV12-4 | - | TRBJ1-5 | few
TGCGCCAGCAGCTCCACATCAAGGGGGTTGGAGACCCAGTACTTC | CASSSTSRGLETQYF | TRBV5-1 | - | TRBJ2-5 | few
TGTGCCAGCAGTTACACTATCTCTGGTGAGCAGTACTTC | CASSYTISGEQYF | TRBV6-5 | - | TRBJ2-7 | -
TGCAGTGCTAGATTGGGCGGGAGGGAATACAATGAGCAGTTCTTC | CSARLGGREYNEQFF | TRBV20-1 | TRBD2 | TRBJ2-1 | -
TGCGCCAGCAGCCGCGGGGGTAGCGGTGCCTACGAGCAGTACTTC | CASSRGGSGAYEQYF | TRBV4-3 | TRBD2 | TRBJ2-7 | few
TGCAGCGTTGAAGGGTCGGGACCAACAACCCTCCAGTACTTC | CSVEGSGPTTLQYF | TRBV29-1 | - | TRBJ2-4 | -
TGTGCCAGCAGTTTAGTGCCTCCGAATGAGCAGTTCTTC | CASSLVPPNEQFF | TRBV12-3/TRBV12-4 | - | TRBJ2-1 | many
TGCAGTGCTACCCCCCCCCAGGGGGAAACGGGAGCCAACTATGGCTACACCTTC | CSATPPQGETGANYGYTF | TRBV20-1 | TRBD1 | TRBJ1-2 | few
TGTGCCACCAGCAGAGATTACGACCCGGCGACAGGCATCTCCAGGCAGTACTTC | CATSRDYDPATGISRQYF | TRBV15 | - | TRBJ2-7 | -
TGTGCCACCAGTGATTTTGCGGGGTCTGAAGCTTTCTTT | CATSDFAGSEAFF | TRBV24-1 | - | TRBJ1-1 | many
TGTGCCAGCAGTTTGGTCCTCTCCTACGAGCAGTACTTC | CASSLVLSYEQYF | TRBV28 | - | TRBJ2-7 | many
TGTGCCAGCAGCCTAGAGCAGTCCTTCTATAATTCACCCCTCCACTTT | CASSLEQSFYNSPLHF | TRBV9 | - | TRBJ1-6 | -
TGTGCCAGCAGTTACTCTGGACAGGGGGCCCCAGATACGCAGTATTTT | CASSYSGQGAPDTQYF | TRBV6-2/TRBV6-3 | TRBD1 | TRBJ2-3 | few
TGCGCCAGCAGTTCTATCCTAGCGGGGGCCGGATACAATGAGCAGTTCTTC | CASSSILAGAGYNEQFF | TRBV5-1 | TRBD2 | TRBJ2-1 | many
TGTGCCAGCAGTTCCCGACTAGCGGGGGGGAAACCGACCTACGAGCAGTACTTC | CASSSRLAGGKPTYEQYF | TRBV27 | TRBD2 | TRBJ2-7 | few
TGTGCCAGCAGCGCCAGCGGGAGCCCCGGGGAGCAGTTCTTC | CASSASGSPGEQFF | TRBV9 | TRBD2 | TRBJ2-1 | -
TGCGCCAGCAGTCACCTTCGCGGGGTTAGTGAAAAACTGTTTTTT | CASSHLRGVSEKLFF | TRBV23-1 | - | TRBJ1-4 | -
TGTGCCAGCAGTCAAGCGAGCTCCTCCTACGAGCAGTACTTC | CASSQASSSYEQYF | TRBV6-1 | - | TRBJ2-7 | few
TGCGCCAGCAGCTTGGGGTGGGCTAAACCACCCTGGTCCTACAATGAGCAGTTCTTC | CASSLGWAKPPWSYNEQFF | TRBV5-1 | - | TRBJ2-1 | few
TGTGCCTGGAGTGAGCCTAACTCCTACGAGCAGTACTTC | CAWSEPNSYEQYF | TRBV30 | - | TRBJ2-7 | -
TGTGCCAGCAGCCAATGGGCCGCTGGGTCCTACAATGAGCAGTTCTTC | CASSQWAAGSYNEQFF | TRBV14 | - | TRBJ2-1 | -
TGCAGTGCTAAACGGGGGACCTCACCCCTCCACTTT | CSAKRGTSPLHF | TRBV20-1 | - | TRBJ1-6 | -
TGTGCCAGCAGCTTAACGACAGCGCGGGACACCATATATTTT | CASSLTTARDTIYF | TRBV7-2 | - | TRBJ1-3 | -
TGTGCCAGCAGCGACAGGGACGTCCTTTCCTACGAGCAGTACTTC | CASSDRDVLSYEQYF | TRBV12-3/TRBV12-4 | TRBD1 | TRBJ2-7 | few
TGCGCCAGCAGCCCAGGGTTGGGACGGTCGGGGACCGGGGAGCTGTTTTTT | CASSPGLGRSGTGELFF | TRBV4-1 | - | TRBJ2-2 | -
TGTGCCAGCAGCAACTCCCCAAGGGGCACAGATACGCAGTATTTT | CASSNSPRGTDTQYF | TRBV9 | - | TRBJ2-3 | -
TGCAGTGCTAGAGAGGCTAGCGGGGGTAGAAAGGGAGAGACCCAGTACTTC | CSAREASGGRKGETQYF | TRBV20-1 | TRBD2 | TRBJ2-5 | -
TGCTGTGCTAGACAAATCCGGGACAGGAGTAATTCACCCCTCCACTTT | CCARQIRDRSNSPLHF | TRBV20-1 | TRBD1 | TRBJ1-6 | -
TGTGCCAGCAGTTCCAACTTTCGACTAGCGGGGACCCAAGAGACCCAGTACTTC | CASSSNFRLAGTQETQYF | TRBV27 | TRBD2 | TRBJ2-5 | -
TGTGCCAGCAGCTATACAGGGCTGAGAGGGACCCAGTACTTC | CASSYTGLRGTQYF | TRBV12-3/TRBV12-4 | - | TRBJ2-5 | few
TGTGCCAGCAGCTTGGCCGGGACTGCAGTCACCGGGGAGCTGTTTTTT | CASSLAGTAVTGELFF | TRBV3-1 | - | TRBJ2-2 | few
TGCGCCAGCAGCTGGGGGACAGGGCCAAGAGAGACCCAGTACTTC | CASSWGTGPRETQYF | TRBV5-1 | TRBD1 | TRBJ2-5 | few
TGCGCCAGCAGCGGAGGGGCTGGGGTCCACGAGCAGTACTTC | CASSGGAGVHEQYF | TRBV5-1 | - | TRBJ2-7 | -
TGTGCCAGCAGGCGCCGTACAGGGGGAGCGAACACCGGGGAGCTGTTTTTT | CASRRRTGGANTGELFF | TRBV28 | TRBD1 | TRBJ2-2 | few
TGCGCCAGCAGCCCGGGGCAGGGCGGGGCCGGGGAGCTGTTTTTT | CASSPGQGGAGELFF | TRBV4-3 | - | TRBJ2-2 | few
TGTGCCAGCAGTTACTCGCAGCAACCAGCGGGCACTGAAGCTTTCTTT | CASSYSQQPAGTEAFF | TRBV6-5 | - | TRBJ1-1 | -
TGTGCCAGCAGTTACGGGGCTAGCGGGACCTACGAGCAGTACTTC | CASSYGASGTYEQYF | TRBV6-2/TRBV6-3 | TRBD2 | TRBJ2-7 | few
TGTGCCAGCAGTTTAAGTCTCCGGCCTAACACCGGGGAGCTGTTTTTT | CASSLSLRPNTGELFF | TRBV27 | - | TRBJ2-2 | many
TGTGCCAGCATCCGGGACAGGGGGTCTGAGCCCCAGCATTTT | CASIRDRGSEPQHF | TRBV2 | TRBD1 | TRBJ1-5 | -
TGTGCCAGCAGCCCCGGTAGCGGGAGGGCAGATACGCAGTATTTT | CASSPGSGRADTQYF | TRBV7-3 | TRBD2 | TRBJ2-3 | -
TGCAGCGGGACCGGGGGGAGGGGCACTGAAGCTTTCTTT | CSGTGGRGTEAFF | TRBV29-1 | - | TRBJ1-1 | few
TGTGCCAGCAGGTACGGACGGCCCTCTGGAAACACCATATATTTT | CASRYGRPSGNTIYF | TRBV5-6 | - | TRBJ1-3 | few
TGCAGTGCTAGAAACAGGGCGTCCAATTCACCCCTCCACTTT | CSARNRASNSPLHF | TRBV20-1 | - | TRBJ1-6 | -